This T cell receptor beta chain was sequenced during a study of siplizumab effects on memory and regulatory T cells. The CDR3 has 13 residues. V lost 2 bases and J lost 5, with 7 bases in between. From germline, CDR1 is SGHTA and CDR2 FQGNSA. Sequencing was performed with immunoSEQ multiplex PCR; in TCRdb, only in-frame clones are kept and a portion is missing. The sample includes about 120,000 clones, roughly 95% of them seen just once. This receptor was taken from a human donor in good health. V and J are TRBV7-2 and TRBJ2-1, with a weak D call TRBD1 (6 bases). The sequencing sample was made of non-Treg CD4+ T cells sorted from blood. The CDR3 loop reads CASSLNRDNEQFF. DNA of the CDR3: TGTGCCAGCAGCTTAAACAGGGACAATGAGCAGTTCTTC.